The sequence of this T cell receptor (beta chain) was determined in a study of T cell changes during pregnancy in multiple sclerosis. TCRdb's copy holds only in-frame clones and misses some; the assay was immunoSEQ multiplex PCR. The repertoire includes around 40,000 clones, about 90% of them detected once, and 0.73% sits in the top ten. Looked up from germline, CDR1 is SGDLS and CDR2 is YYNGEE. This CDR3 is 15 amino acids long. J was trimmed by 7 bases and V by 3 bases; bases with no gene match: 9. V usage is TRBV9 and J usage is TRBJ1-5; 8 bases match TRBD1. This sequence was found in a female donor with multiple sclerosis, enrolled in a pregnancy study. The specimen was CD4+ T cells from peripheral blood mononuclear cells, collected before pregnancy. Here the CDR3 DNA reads TGTGCCAGCAGCGCCACCGGGACAGGACTCCAGCCCCAGCATTTT. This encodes CASSATGTGLQPQHF.